This T cell receptor beta chain was retrieved from a study of cytomegalovirus exposure and HLA in healthy donors. Findings and caveats of the study: In vitro testing confirmed a few CMV-associated chains as specific for CMV antigens. A prior analysis recorded that most TCR beta V segments were productive about 90% or about 30% of the time.

In the PCR, 60 Vbeta and 13 Jbeta primers were used. The method was immunoSEQ multiplex PCR; TCRdb's version includes in-frame clones alone and lacks a portion of them. Of about 87,000 clones in the sample, over 70% are singletons; the top ten hold 20% to 25%. As to this clone: Its antigen is as yet unknown.

This CDR3 is built from 12 residues. V was pared by 10 bases and J by 5 bases, with 12 bases between. The germline V gene encodes CDR1 ENHRY and CDR2 SYGVKD. The clonotype was recovered from a man aged 25-40 years in good health and CMV-seropositive. The V and J genes are TRBV10-3 and TRBJ1-5; D is possibly TRBD1 (6 bases). Material: PBMCs. The DNA for the CDR3 is TGTGCCACGGGGACACAGGATCAGCCCCAGCATTTT. Protein sequence: CATGTQDQPQHF.